Below, 25 T cell receptor beta chains from the same sample are listed, as sequenced in a study of blood T cell repertoires in COVID-19. Sequencing was performed with immunoSEQ multiplex PCR; in TCRdb, only in-frame clones are kept and a portion is missing. The table lists a few hundred thousand clones, more than 80% of them singletons. Material for sequencing was peripheral blood. These receptors originate from a woman in her twenties or thirties with COVID-19, enrolled during active disease.

The chain links TRBV29-1 to TRBJ2-3; 14 nucleotides match TRBD2. CDR3 length equals 16 residues. CDR1 and CDR2 (germline): SQVTM, ANQGSEA. The J segment lost 5 bases and the V segment lost 7 bases, leaving 11 bases of the junction unmatched. CDR3 amino acids: CSGTSGGPTTEDTQYF. CDR3 DNA sequence: TGCAGCGGGACTAGCGGGGGGCCTACTACCGAAGATACGCAGTATTTT.

The J gene is TRBJ2-1, the V gene TRBV7-9, with TRBD2 matching over 8 bases. Germline assignment: CDR1 SEHNR and CDR2 FQNEAQ (reference sequence). The ends lost 5 bases at V and 8 bases at J; junction bases unmatched: 23. There are 19 residues in the CDR3. The CDR3 sequence is CASSPRGSGKRFVGHEQFF. The CDR3 DNA reads TGTGCCAGCAGCCCCCGCGGTAGCGGGAAGAGATTCGTCGGGCATGAGCAGTTCTTC.

The chain couples TRBV23-1 to TRBJ2-6, with D possibly TRBD1 on 6 matching bases. TRBV23-1 is annotated as an ORF whose role is uncertain. The V and J ends lost 0 bases and 1 base respectively, with 13 bases between them. The CDR3 contains 18 residues. The CDR3 nucleotides read TGCGCCAGCAGTCAATCGAAACAGGGTGGTTCTGGGGCCAACGTCCTGACTTTC. This codes for CASSQSKQGGSGANVLTF.

This clone was recorded only once. J is TRBJ2-5 and V is TRBV6-5, with 7 bases lining up with TRBD2. Germline V gene sequence: CDR1 MNHEY, CDR2 SVGAGI. The CDR3 spans 14 residues. The V gene end was trimmed by 11 bases and the J gene end by 4 bases; junction bases not matched to a gene: 13. The CDR3 DNA reads TGTGCCTCCACCCGGGTGGGAGGGACAGAGACCCAGTACTTC. Its translation: CASTRVGGTETQYF.

The V and J genes are TRBV7-9 and TRBJ2-7; a possible D gene is TRBD2 (6 bases). With 11 bases removed from V and 5 bases from J, the gap between germline ends came to 16 bases. This CDR3 contains 12 residues. CDR1 SEHNR and CDR2 FQNEAQ come from the germline V gene (reference sequence). The CDR3 reads CAGGMAPNEQYF. The CDR3 DNA reads as TGTGCCGGCGGGATGGCCCCTAACGAGCAGTACTTC.

The chain couples TRBV5-1 to TRBJ2-5; no definite D call. Trimming took off 0 bases at V and 5 bases at J, with 14 bases between the two ends. The CDR3 is made up of 15 amino acids. CDR1 and CDR2 from the germline V gene are SGHRS and YFSETQ. The CDR3 reads CASSLAGSPEETQYF. The DNA for the CDR3 is TGCGCCAGCAGCTTGGCCGGTTCGCCCGAGGAGACCCAGTACTTC. Together with reference TRBV5-1 and TRBJ2-5, the CDR3 gives the full variable domain: KAGVTQTPRYLIKTRGQQVTLSCSPISGHRSVSWYQQTPGQGLQFLFEYFSETQRNKGNFPGRFSGRQFSNSRSEMNVSTLELGDSALYLCASSLAGSPEETQYFGPGTRLLVL.

J is TRBJ2-1 and V is TRBV7-2, with TRBD2 matching over 8 bases. V trimming: 5 bases; J trimming: 1 base; junction bases outside the gene matches: 10. This CDR3 is built from 17 residues. Germline CDR1 reads SGHTA; CDR2 reads FQGNSA. The CDR3 bases are TGTGCCAGCAGCCTGCAGCCCACTAGCGGTTCCTACAATGAGCAGTTCTTC. It is translated as CASSLQPTSGSYNEQFF.

The chain joins TRBV6-2 or TRBV6-3 to TRBJ2-1, with 7 bases lining up with TRBD2. This CDR3 has 14 residues. The V and J ends lost 5 bases and 4 bases, in that order; junction bases with no gene match: 5. CDR1 and CDR2 (germline): MNHEY, SVGEGT. The CDR3 DNA reads as TGTGCCAGCAGTCCGGCGGGAGCATACAATGAGCAGTTCTTC. It yields the protein CASSPAGAYNEQFF.

The V and J genes are TRBV7-8 and TRBJ2-7, with D unresolved. This CDR3 has 14 residues. The V end lost 1 base, the J end lost 0 bases, and 7 bases lay between the germline ends. Per germline, CDR1 SGHVS and CDR2 FQNEAQ. CDR3 in amino acids: CASSLVAFSYEQYF. The CDR3 nucleotides are TGTGCCAGCAGCTTAGTGGCTTTCTCCTACGAGCAGTACTTC.

The rearrangement links TRBV4-3 to TRBJ1-2, with 7 nucleotides matching TRBD1. V dropped 4 bases and J dropped 4; count of bases not matched to a gene: 9. Germline CDR1 reads LGHNA; CDR2 reads YSLEER. The CDR3 is 15 amino acids. CDR3 coding DNA: TGCGCCAGCAGCCCCGGACAGGTGTCCCCCTATGGCTACACCTTC. Amino acid sequence: CASSPGQVSPYGYTF.

This clone showed up just once. The chain has TRBV7-9 and TRBJ1-3; D gene unclear. The V gene lost 1 base and the J gene lost 6 bases, with 4 bases spanning the gap. The CDR3 covers 12 residues. Germline-derived CDR1 and CDR2 are SEHNR and FQNEAQ (reference sequence). CDR3 in amino acids: CASSLVLNTIYF. In DNA, the CDR3 is TGTGCCAGCAGCTTAGTCCTAAACACCATATATTTT.

The chain has TRBV6-2 or TRBV6-3 and TRBJ2-6, with TRBD1 matching over 7 bases. The CDR3 has 17 amino acids. Trimming removed 2 bases from V and 1 base from J; junction bases left unmatched: 5. The germline V gene has CDR1 MNHEY and CDR2 SVGEGT. CDR3 region: CASSYMTGFSGANVLTF. The CDR3 coding sequence is TGTGCCAGCAGTTACATGACAGGGTTTTCTGGGGCCAACGTCCTGACTTTC.

The chain is built from TRBV6-5 and TRBJ1-1, with D possibly matching TRBD1 (6 bases). The CDR3 covers 15 residues. Germline V CDR1 and CDR2: MNHEY, SVGAGI. V was clipped by 6 bases and J by 0 bases, with 14 bases between them. CDR3 sequence reads: CASRYQGSMNTEAFF. CDR3 coding DNA: TGTGCCAGCAGATATCAGGGGTCCATGAACACTGAAGCTTTCTTT.

The chain combines TRBV11-2 with TRBJ2-7, with 8 bases identical to TRBD1. CDR3 length equals 13 residues. Trimming at V came to 5 bases and at J to 3 bases, leaving 3 bases not matched to a gene. Germline CDR1 is SGHAT and CDR2 is FQNNGV. This CDR3 is CASSPGGYYEQYF. The CDR3 bases are TGTGCCAGCAGCCCAGGGGGCTACTACGAGCAGTACTTC. Full variable domain (remainder filled in from reference TRBV11-2 and TRBJ2-7): EAGVAQSPRYKIIEKRQSVAFWCNPISGHATLYWYQQILGQGPKLLIQFQNNGVVDDSQLPKDRFSAERLKGVDSTLKIQPAKLEDSAVYLCASSPGGYYEQYFGPGTRLTVT.

The chain employs TRBV5-6 and TRBJ1-5; 7 bases are shared with TRBD1. The germline V gene has CDR1 SGHDT and CDR2 YYEEEE. The CDR3 loop spans 15 amino acids. Trimming took 0 bases from V and 4 from J; bases not matched to a gene: 4. The CDR3 is CASSLAKDRNQPQHF. CDR3 nucleotide sequence: TGTGCCAGCAGCTTGGCCAAGGACAGGAATCAGCCCCAGCATTTT.

This chain links TRBV7-9 with TRBJ1-2, with D perhaps matching TRBD1 (6 bases). Trimming pared 5 bases from V and 5 bases from J, leaving 15 bases between. The CDR3 length is 14 residues. Germline V lookup: CDR1 SEHNR, CDR2 FQNEAQ (reference sequence). In nucleotides, the CDR3 is TGTGCCAGCAGCCCACAGGGCGTTTTATATGGCTACACCTTC. It codes for CASSPQGVLYGYTF.

The chain couples TRBV2 to TRBJ2-2, with 9 bases lining up with TRBD2. The length of the CDR3 is 17 residues. CDR1 and CDR2 from the germline V gene are SNHLY and FYNNEI. V dropped 3 bases and J dropped 7; count of bases not matched to a gene: 12. CDR3: CASSDAEGGGGGGELFF. CDR3 DNA sequence: TGTGCCAGCAGTGACGCGGAAGGCGGGGGGGGCGGCGGGGAGCTGTTTTTT.

The chain links TRBV19 to TRBJ1-2, with D possibly being TRBD1 (6 bases). Trimming took 5 bases from V and 7 from J, leaving 8 bases between them. The CDR3 runs 11 residues. The germline V gene has CDR1 LNHDA and CDR2 SQIVND (reference sequence). CDR3 sequence (DNA): TGTGCCAGTAGTGCCAGGGGTGGCTACACCTTC. Translation gives CASSARGGYTF. Variable domain in full (rest from reference TRBV19 and TRBJ1-2): DGGITQSPKYLFRKEGQNVTLSCEQNLNHDAMYWYRQDPGQGLRLIYYSQIVNDFQKGDIAEGYSVSREKKESFPLTVTSAQKNPTAFYLCASSARGGYTFGSGTRLTVV.

This chain uses TRBV30 with TRBJ2-7, with D maybe TRBD2 (5 bases). This CDR3 has 14 residues. Germline V lookup: CDR1 GTSNPN, CDR2 SVGIG (reference sequence). Trimming pared 0 bases from V and 7 bases from J, leaving 16 bases between. As DNA, the CDR3 is TGTGCCTGGAGTGTTGGTGGGGAGTTGACAGAGCAGTACTTC. Its protein is CAWSVGGELTEQYF. Combining the CDR3 with reference TRBV30 and TRBJ2-7 gives the whole variable domain SQTIHQWPATLVQPVGSPLSLECTVEGTSNPNLYWYRQAAGRGLQLLFYSVGIGQISSEVPQNLSASRPQDRQFILSSKKLLLSDSGFYLCAWSVGGELTEQYFGPGTRLTVT.

This chain connects TRBV9 to TRBJ2-3, with TRBD2 identical over 12 bases. The CDR3 length is 16 residues. Germline trimming cut 0 bases from V and 4 bases from J; bases unmatched to any gene: 3. Per the germline V gene, CDR1 is SGDLS and CDR2 is YYNGEE. The CDR3 is CASSVGPSGGADTQYF. CDR3 in DNA: TGTGCCAGCAGCGTAGGGCCTAGCGGGGGGGCAGATACGCAGTATTTT.

V gene TRBV6-5 combines with J gene TRBJ1-2, with 9 bases fitting TRBD1. This CDR3 has 13 residues. CDR1 is MNHEY, CDR2 SVGAGI, per germline. J was trimmed by 8 bases and V by 10 bases; bases with no gene match: 11. CDR3 in DNA: TGTGCCACACTGGGACAGGGAGCCGGAGGCTACACCTTC. Its translation is CATLGQGAGGYTF.

Written as DNA, the CDR3 is TGCAGCGTCCAACTAGCGACTGCTGACGAGCAGTACTTC. This gives the protein CSVQLATADEQYF. V gene TRBV29-1 combines with J gene TRBJ2-7; 7 bases agree with TRBD2. Germline V lookup: CDR1 SQVTM, CDR2 ANQGSEA. This CDR3 spans 13 amino acids. With V trimmed by 6 bases and J by 5 bases, 10 bases remained unmatched.

CDR3 amino acids: CASRESPPWGQRQETQYF. CDR3 DNA sequence: TGTGCCAGCAGAGAGAGCCCCCCCTGGGGACAGCGACAAGAGACCCAGTACTTC. The chain recombines TRBV28 with TRBJ2-5; TRBD1 aligns across 7 bases. The CDR3 totals 18 residues. Germline V gene sequence: CDR1 MDHEN, CDR2 SYDVKM. The junction had 18 bases not matched to a gene; V was cut back by 6 bases and J by 2 bases. Looking up the rest from reference TRBV28 and TRBJ2-5 gives the full variable domain: DVKVTQSSRYLVKRTGEKVFLECVQDMDHENMFWYRQDPGLGLRLIYFSYDVKMKEKGDIPEGYSVSREKKERFSLILESASTNQTSMYLCASRESPPWGQRQETQYFGPGTRLLVL.

The chain links TRBV30 to TRBJ2-7; perhaps TRBD2 as D (6 bases). Germline V gene sequence: CDR1 GTSNPN, CDR2 SVGIG (reference sequence). V lost 0 bases and J lost 6, with 12 bases in between. CDR3 length: 13 amino acids. The CDR3 loop reads CAWSVTLGGEQYF. Here the CDR3 DNA reads TGTGCCTGGAGTGTGACACTGGGGGGCGAGCAGTACTTC. Looking up the rest from reference TRBV30 and TRBJ2-7 gives the full variable domain: SQTIHQWPATLVQPVGSPLSLECTVEGTSNPNLYWYRQAAGRGLQLLFYSVGIGQISSEVPQNLSASRPQDRQFILSSKKLLLSDSGFYLCAWSVTLGGEQYFGPGTRLTVT.

The V gene is TRBV7-2, the J gene TRBJ1-1; D not resolved. V was trimmed by 5 bases and J by 1 base, leaving 8 bases between them. The CDR3 is 13 amino acids. The germline V gene has CDR1 SGHTA and CDR2 FQGNSA. The CDR3 loop is CASSRHGNTEAFF. As DNA, the CDR3 is TGTGCCAGCAGCCGACACGGGAACACTGAAGCTTTCTTT.